A single sample is the source of the 23 T cell receptor beta chains below, sequenced in a study of vaccination and CD4 T cells after COVID-19. Treatment of the sample: roughly 10-day PBMC culture with coronavirus spike peptide pools or control peptides (ViraFEST assay). One should note that the unexposed donor's CD4+ T cells were collected before the COVID-19 pandemic (2011-2018). Antigens for these TCRs are unknown. Sequence data for DNA of cultured CD4+ T cells were generated by the Oncomine TCR Beta short-read assay. In TCRdb, the PCR reads were re-called with MiXCR into one record per CDR3 protein. This sample has about 6,500 distinct CDR3 sequences, with around 47% found just once. The sequenced sample was CD4+ T cells from blood, cultured in vitro. Every receptor here comes from a human donor in good health.

The rearrangement uses TRBV20-1 and TRBJ1-2; 10 bases are a match to TRBD1. Germline assignment: CDR1 DFQATT and CDR2 SNEGSKA (reference sequence). This CDR3 has 14 residues. The V gene end was trimmed by 5 bases and the J gene end by 5 bases; junction bases not matched to a gene: 8. The CDR3 sequence is CSARSRDRGYGYTF. As DNA, the CDR3 is TGCAGTGCTCGCTCCCGGGACAGGGGATATGGCTACACCTTC.

V and J are TRBV15 and TRBJ2-1; tentatively, D is TRBD2 (5 bases). This CDR3 contains 13 residues. Germline V gene lookup returns CDR1 LNHNV and CDR2 YYDKDF (reference sequence). Trimming took 5 bases from V and 10 from J, leaving 15 bases between them. The CDR3 bases are TGTGCCACCAGCTTCCGCCGGACTGGCGAGCAGTTCTTC. Its protein is CATSFRRTGEQFF.

This clonotype appeared a few times. V is TRBV6-1 and J is TRBJ1-1; D is unclear. The CDR3 has 14 residues. Trimming removed 6 bases from V and 2 bases from J, with 13 bases in between. CDR1 MNHNS and CDR2 SASEGT come from the germline V gene. The CDR3 is CASSPRHSNTEAFF. DNA of the CDR3: TGTGCCAGCAGCCCCAGGCACTCTAACACTGAAGCTTTCTTT.

The CDR3 DNA reads TGTGCCAGTACATCGGCCCAGAGGAATGAGCAGTTCTTC. This sequence encodes CASTSAQRNEQFF. The chain carries TRBV19 and TRBJ2-1; D is unclear. V was trimmed by 7 bases and J by 7 bases, leaving 14 bases between them. CDR3 size: 13 residues. Per the germline V gene, CDR1 is LNHDA and CDR2 is SQIVND (reference sequence).

There are a few counts of this clonotype. The gene calls are TRBV30 and TRBJ1-6, with D unresolved. From germline, CDR1 is GTSNPN and CDR2 SVGIG (reference sequence). Trimming pared 4 bases from V and 3 bases from J, leaving 1 base between. CDR3 size: 11 residues. The CDR3 nucleotides read TGTGCCTGGAACTATAATTCACCCCTCCACTTT. Its protein product is CAWNYNSPLHF.

The chain recombines TRBV27 with TRBJ2-1, with 8 positions matching TRBD2. CDR3 length: 15 residues. J was trimmed by 4 bases and V by 4 bases; bases with no gene match: 6. CDR1 and CDR2 (germline): MNHEY, SMNVEV (reference sequence). CDR3 amino acids: CASSYIGGDYNEQFF. In DNA form, the CDR3 reads TGTGCCAGCAGTTATATCGGGGGGGATTACAATGAGCAGTTCTTC.

This clonotype was picked up a small number of times. The chain is built from TRBV20-1 and TRBJ1-5; unclear D gene. Germline-derived CDR1 and CDR2 are DFQATT and SNEGSKA (reference sequence). Trimming left V 6 bases short and J 7 bases short, with 13 bases between. This CDR3 region has 12 residues. The CDR3 protein is CSAKLGDQPQHF. The CDR3 DNA reads as TGCAGTGCCAAATTGGGAGACCAGCCCCAGCATTTT.

This clonotype was seen more than once but under ten times. This rearrangement joins TRBV7-2 to TRBJ1-5; unclear D gene. The CDR3 is 13 amino acids. The germline V gene encodes CDR1 SGHTA and CDR2 FQGNSA. V shed 8 bases and J shed 2 bases, with 10 bases lying between them. The CDR3 loop reads CASGSRGNQPQHF. Written as DNA, the CDR3 is TGTGCCAGCGGTTCTAGAGGCAATCAGCCCCAGCATTTT. The whole variable domain, filled in from reference TRBV7-2 and TRBJ1-5, reads GAGVSQSPSNKVTEKGKDVELRCDPISGHTALYWYRQSLGQGLEFLIYFQGNSAPDKSGLPSDRFSAERTGGSVSTLTIQRTQQEDSAVYLCASGSRGNQPQHFGDGTRLSIL.

The chain couples TRBV20-1 to TRBJ2-3, with TRBD2 matching 14 bases. Germline V CDR1 and CDR2: DFQATT, SNEGSKA (reference sequence). The CDR3 has 17 amino acids. V gave up 6 bases and J gave up 3 bases; unmatched junction bases: 11. The CDR3 coding sequence is TGCAGTGCCTGGGGACTAGCGGGAGTTTCTGGGACAGATACGCAGTATTTT. Translated, it gives CSAWGLAGVSGTDTQYF.

V and J are TRBV2 and TRBJ1-2; possible D gene TRBD1, 6 bases. The CDR3 is 12 residues long. Germline V CDR1 and CDR2: SNHLY, FYNNEI. Trimming shortened V by 6 bases and J by 5 bases, and 10 bases separated the two germline ends. The CDR3 bases are TGTGCCAGCAGGGTAACAGGGTATGGCTACACCTTC. Amino acids: CASRVTGYGYTF.

V is TRBV25-1 and J is TRBJ2-5; TRBD2 agrees at 7 bases. V shed 3 bases and J 5 bases; nucleotides not matched to a gene: 6. Germline lookup yields CDR1 MGHDK and CDR2 SYGVNS. This CDR3 has 14 residues. The CDR3 protein is CASSDRGVQETQYF. CDR3 in DNA: TGTGCCAGCAGTGACCGGGGGGTACAGGAGACCCAGTACTTC.

The chain combines TRBV30 with TRBJ1-6; D is unclear. The CDR3 is 13 residues long. CDR1 and CDR2 from the germline V gene are GTSNPN and SVGIG (reference sequence). Trimming stripped 4 bases from V and 5 bases from J, with 9 bases between. The CDR3, as DNA: TGTGCCTGGATAGGCCAGAATAATTCACCCCTCCACTTT. This translates into CAWIGQNNSPLHF.

The chain links TRBV27 to TRBJ2-3; D is undetermined. Germline CDR1 MNHEY, CDR2 SMNVEV (reference sequence). The length of the CDR3 is 15 residues. Trimming took 2 bases from V and 0 from J, leaving 9 bases between them. The CDR3 bases are TGTGCCAGCAGTTTACTGATAGCAAGCACAGATACGCAGTATTTT. Translation gives CASSLLIASTDTQYF.

This clonotype was counted between two and nine times. V gene TRBV27 combines with J gene TRBJ2-2, with TRBD2 as a possible D gene (5 bases). Trimming removed 2 bases at V and 9 bases at J, with 19 bases between. This CDR3 has 16 residues. Germline CDR1 reads MNHEY; CDR2 reads SMNVEV (reference sequence). CDR3 sequence reads: CASSLRVGERQRELFF. In DNA, the CDR3 is TGTGCCAGCAGTTTACGGGTCGGGGAGCGGCAGAGGGAGCTGTTTTTT.

The chain couples TRBV6-5 to TRBJ1-2; D unclear. CDR3 size: 14 residues. CDR1 and CDR2 (germline): MNHEY, SVGAGI. The ends were cut back, 2 bases at V and 8 bases at J, with 15 bases in the middle. The CDR3 here is CASSYKAGGYGYTF. The CDR3 nucleotides are TGTGCCAGCAGTTACAAAGCGGGAGGGTACGGCTACACCTTC.

V is TRBV21-1 and J is TRBJ1-5; TRBD1 reflects the table's D call only, with no check against the DNA. TRBV21-1 is a recognized pseudogene. The CDR3 has 16 residues. The CDR3 protein is CASSTPRDRGAQPQHF. Written as DNA, the CDR3 is TGTGCCAGCAGCACCCCCCGCGACAGGGGCGCCCAGCCCCAGCATTTT.

V and J are TRBV2 and TRBJ2-7; 12 bases are a match to TRBD1. Germline-derived CDR1 and CDR2 are SNHLY and FYNNEI. CDR3 length: 14 residues. The V gene end was trimmed by 6 bases and the J gene end by 5 bases; junction bases not matched to a gene: 5. CDR3 in amino acids: CASSGTGGWDEQYF. DNA of the CDR3: TGTGCCAGCAGCGGGACAGGGGGCTGGGACGAGCAGTACTTC.

V gene TRBV2 combines with J gene TRBJ2-3; D is unclear. There are 16 residues in the CDR3. V lost 2 bases to trimming and J lost 2 bases, with 14 bases between them. Germline loops: CDR1 SNHLY, CDR2 FYNNEI. The CDR3 protein is CASSELGVSATDTQYF. In DNA form, the CDR3 reads TGTGCCAGCAGTGAACTAGGTGTCAGCGCCACAGATACGCAGTATTTT.

The CDR3 loop reads CASSTPPGSGGTDTQYF. Here the CDR3 DNA reads TGTGCCAGCAGTACCCCACCGGGTAGCGGGGGCACAGATACGCAGTATTTT. This sequence joins TRBV6-1 and TRBJ2-3; the match to TRBD2 covers 8 bases. Germline loops: CDR1 MNHNS, CDR2 SASEGT. The CDR3 length is 17 residues. V shed 5 bases, J shed 1 base, and the junction held 11 bases outside the gene matches.

V usage is TRBV20-1 and J usage is TRBJ2-1; weak D call: TRBD2 (5 bases). Germline CDR1 is DFQATT and CDR2 is SNEGSKA (reference sequence). V shed 6 bases and J shed 5 bases, with 17 bases lying between them. This CDR3 has 14 residues. This CDR3 is CSAIPSAADNEQFF. CDR3 coding DNA: TGCAGTGCGATCCCTTCAGCGGCGGACAATGAGCAGTTCTTC.

The chain joins TRBV19 to TRBJ2-5; the D gene is possibly TRBD2 (6 bases). The CDR3 covers 17 residues. CDR1 is LNHDA, CDR2 SQIVND, per germline (reference sequence). The V gene lost 3 bases and the J gene lost 2 bases, with 19 bases spanning the gap. The CDR3 DNA reads TGTGCCAGTAGTATGTTCGGGGGTCGTTTTTCGCAAGAGACCCAGTACTTC. Translating gives CASSMFGGRFSQETQYF.

The sample holds a few counts of this clonotype. This chain links TRBV18 with TRBJ1-2, with a possible D match to TRBD1 (6 bases). The CDR3 runs to 15 residues. Germline assignment: CDR1 KGHSH and CDR2 LQKENI. The V gene lost 0 bases and the J gene lost 4 bases, with 12 bases spanning the gap. The DNA of the CDR3 is TGTGCCAGCTCACCACCATCAGGGGCGGGCTATGGCTACACCTTC. Translated: CASSPPSGAGYGYTF.

This clonotype was counted a few times. The CDR3 DNA reads TGCAGTGCTCATGCAACTTCGGTTGGGACAGGGTTTGCCCATGGCTACACCTTC. It encodes CSAHATSVGTGFAHGYTF. V usage is TRBV20-1 and J usage is TRBJ1-2; 9 bases are shared with TRBD1. The CDR3 is 18 residues long. Losses at the gene ends were 5 bases for V and 6 bases for J; bases not matched to a gene: 22. From germline, CDR1 is DFQATT and CDR2 SNEGSKA (reference sequence).